These 23 T cell receptor beta chains originate from one sample sequenced in a study of technical replicates of blood from several donors. Profiling relied on immunoSEQ multiplex PCR, and the TCRdb table lists in-frame clones only, not all of them. In the table there are over 65,000 clones, about 94% of which are singletons. Material for sequencing was T cells isolated from PBMCs. The receptors were sampled from a human donor in good health.

This chain connects TRBV6-5 to TRBJ2-3; a weak D match, TRBD1 (6 bases). Germline values: CDR1 MNHEY, CDR2 SVGAGI. Trimming took off 6 bases at V and 2 bases at J, with 15 bases between the two ends. The CDR3 extends over 15 amino acids. CDR3 loop: CASRTTGTYTDTQYF. DNA for the CDR3: TGTGCCAGCAGGACAACAGGGACCTACACAGATACGCAGTATTTT.

The chain uses TRBV6-5 and TRBJ1-5; unclear D gene. The germline gives CDR1 MNHEY, CDR2 SVGAGI. This CDR3 contains 14 residues. Trimming cost V 5 bases and J 4 bases, with 12 bases left between them. CDR3 region: CASSIGRENQPQHF. For the CDR3, the DNA is TGTGCCAGCAGTATCGGTCGGGAGAATCAGCCCCAGCATTTT.

The rearrangement joins TRBV4-1 to TRBJ2-7; 10 bases map to TRBD2. Germline V lookup: CDR1 MGHRA, CDR2 YSYEKL. CDR3 size: 17 residues. The J segment lost 3 bases and the V segment lost 4 bases, leaving 12 bases of the junction unmatched. This chain's CDR3 is CASSLVVALAGNYEQYF. Written as DNA, the CDR3 is TGCGCCAGCAGCCTTGTGGTAGCACTAGCGGGGAACTACGAGCAGTACTTC.

The gene calls are TRBV6-6 and TRBJ1-5; a possible D gene is TRBD1 (6 bases). Germline CDR1 is MNHNY and CDR2 is SVGAGI (reference sequence). The CDR3 consists of 14 residues. V lost 2 bases and J lost 6, with 11 bases in between. CDR3 nucleotide sequence: TGTGCCAGCAGTTACGGGGGGGCGCCTCAGCCCCAGCATTTT. Encoded protein: CASSYGGAPQPQHF.

The genes are TRBV20-1 and TRBJ2-7, with no clear D. V lost 3 bases and J lost 1, with 4 bases in between. Germline CDR1 is DFQATT and CDR2 is SNEGSKA (reference sequence). The CDR3 is 11 residues long. The CDR3, as DNA: TGCAGTGCTAGCACATCCTACGAGCAGTACTTC. Translating it yields CSASTSYEQYF.

The V gene is TRBV6-5, the J gene TRBJ2-1; D may be TRBD1 (5 bases). CDR1 MNHEY and CDR2 SVGAGI come from the germline V gene. The CDR3 extends over 13 amino acids. Between the trimmed V and J ends, which lost 5 bases and 6 bases, there was a span of 11 bases. In DNA, the CDR3 is TGTGCCAGCAGTGTCACAGGCGGCAATGAGCAGTTCTTC. Translating it yields CASSVTGGNEQFF.

The chain recombines TRBV6-5 with TRBJ1-1, with D unclear. CDR1 is MNHEY, CDR2 SVGAGI, per germline. Deletions cut 7 bases from V and 0 bases from J, with 12 bases between. The CDR3 totals 14 residues. CDR3 sequence: CASTGSLMNTEAFF. CDR3 DNA sequence: TGTGCCAGCACCGGGTCTCTCATGAACACTGAAGCTTTCTTT.

The rearrangement uses TRBV5-1 and TRBJ1-4; D not certain. Trimming stripped 0 bases from V and 7 bases from J, with 13 bases between. CDR3 length: 15 residues. Germline CDR1 is SGHRS and CDR2 is YFSETQ. The CDR3 spells CASSLVGEKGEKLFF. The DNA of the CDR3 is TGCGCCAGCAGCTTGGTTGGGGAGAAGGGTGAAAAACTGTTTTTT. The full variable domain, its missing parts supplied by reference TRBV5-1 and TRBJ1-4, is KAGVTQTPRYLIKTRGQQVTLSCSPISGHRSVSWYQQTPGQGLQFLFEYFSETQRNKGNFPGRFSGRQFSNSRSEMNVSTLELGDSALYLCASSLVGEKGEKLFFGSGTQLSVL.

The chain couples TRBV19 to TRBJ2-7; possibly TRBD2 for D (5 bases). CDR3 length equals 14 residues. V was trimmed by 3 bases and J by 0 bases, leaving 9 bases between them. The germline V gene has CDR1 LNHDA and CDR2 SQIVND (reference sequence). CDR3 nucleotide sequence: TGTGCCAGTAGTATGGAGGTTCCCTCCTACGAGCAGTACTTC. Translated, it gives CASSMEVPSYEQYF. The entire variable domain, with the rest obtained from reference TRBV19 and TRBJ2-7, is as follows: DGGITQSPKYLFRKEGQNVTLSCEQNLNHDAMYWYRQDPGQGLRLIYYSQIVNDFQKGDIAEGYSVSREKKESFPLTVTSAQKNPTAFYLCASSMEVPSYEQYFGPGTRLTVT.

This chain links TRBV4-1 with TRBJ1-1, with D possibly being TRBD1 (6 bases). V lost 3 bases, J lost 6 bases, and 20 bases lay in between. CDR3 size: 16 residues. The germline V gene encodes CDR1 MGHRA and CDR2 YSYEKL. This chain's CDR3 is CASSQGRTVSSPEAFF. CDR3 nucleotide sequence: TGCGCCAGCAGCCAGGGACGGACAGTTTCATCCCCTGAAGCTTTCTTT.

The gene calls are TRBV4-1 and TRBJ2-7, with TRBD1 matching over 7 bases. V was clipped by 1 base and J by 2 bases; unmatched bases: 5. This CDR3 has 15 amino acids. The germline V gene encodes CDR1 MGHRA and CDR2 YSYEKL. As DNA, the CDR3 is TGCGCCAGCAGCCAAGGTCCGGGGACAGCCTACGAGCAGTACTTC. Protein: CASSQGPGTAYEQYF.

The chain employs TRBV4-1 and TRBJ1-5, with D maybe TRBD1 (5 bases). The CDR3 extends over 15 amino acids. V was cut by 4 bases and J by 4 bases, with 14 bases left in between. The germline V gene encodes CDR1 MGHRA and CDR2 YSYEKL. The CDR3 reads CASSRRAGSNQPQHF. The CDR3 DNA sequence: TGCGCCAGCAGCCGTCGGGCAGGGTCTAATCAGCCCCAGCATTTT.

This chain connects TRBV6-1 to TRBJ2-7; 10 bases are shared with TRBD2. The CDR3 extends over 15 amino acids. Germline-derived CDR1 and CDR2 are MNHNS and SASEGT. J was trimmed by 4 bases and V by 7 bases; bases with no gene match: 10. CDR3 nucleotides: TGTGCCAGCACCAAGTTAACTAGCGGGGAGTACGAGCAGTACTTC. Protein product: CASTKLTSGEYEQYF.

The V call is TRBV14, the J call TRBJ2-7, with 7 bases matching TRBD2. Germline V gene lookup returns CDR1 SGHDN and CDR2 FVKESK. The trim removed 4 bases at V and 5 bases at J, leaving 11 bases unmatched. The CDR3 runs 15 residues. The CDR3 reads CASSPWEGLAHEQYF. In DNA form, the CDR3 reads TGTGCCAGCAGCCCCTGGGAGGGCTTAGCCCACGAGCAGTACTTC.

The chain couples TRBV6-1 to TRBJ1-1, with D tentatively TRBD1 (5 bases). This CDR3 spans 15 amino acids. Germline lookup yields CDR1 MNHNS and CDR2 SASEGT. Trimming took off 7 bases at V and 5 bases at J, with 20 bases between the two ends. The CDR3 DNA follows: TGTGCCAGCACTACGGGTAGGGGCGCCCTTACTGAAGCTTTCTTT. Its translation: CASTTGRGALTEAFF.

The chain couples TRBV9 to TRBJ1-1; D may be TRBD1 (5 bases). V was trimmed by 0 bases and J by 7 bases, leaving 13 bases between them. Germline V gene sequence: CDR1 SGDLS, CDR2 YYNGEE. CDR3 length: 14 residues. The CDR3, as DNA: TGTGCCAGCAGCGTAGTGGTTGGAGGGGTTGAAGCTTTCTTT. This sequence encodes CASSVVVGGVEAFF. Supplemented by reference TRBV9 and TRBJ1-1, the full variable domain reads DSGVTQTPKHLITATGQRVTLRCSPRSGDLSVYWYQQSLDQGLQFLIQYYNGEERAKGNILERFSAQQFPDLHSELNLSSLELGDSALYFCASSVVVGGVEAFFGQGTRLTVV.

J is TRBJ1-2 and V is TRBV5-8; D is possibly TRBD1 (6 bases). Per germline, CDR1 SGHTS and CDR2 YDEGEE. This CDR3 has 13 residues. V was pared by 4 bases and J by 8 bases, with 15 bases between. As DNA, the CDR3 is TGTGCCAGCAGCCCTGGGGGGGCGTCCGGCTACACCTTC. This codes for CASSPGGASGYTF.

The chain joins TRBV27 to TRBJ2-6; D might be TRBD1 (5 bases). Germline-derived CDR1 and CDR2 are MNHEY and SMNVEV (reference sequence). The CDR3 length is 16 residues. V lost 6 bases and J 4 bases, leaving 16 bases between the germline ends. CDR3 nucleotide sequence: TGTGCCAGCAGGGTCAGTCAGGGATCCGGGGCCAACGTCCTGACTTTC. The encoded protein is CASRVSQGSGANVLTF.

V is TRBV7-8 and J is TRBJ1-1, with 7 bases aligning to TRBD1. The CDR3 covers 13 residues. Trimming cost V 5 bases and J 5 bases; bases outside gene matches: 5. Germline CDR1 and CDR2: SGHVS and FQNEAQ. CDR3 loop: CASSTEGATEAFF. Here the CDR3 DNA reads TGTGCCAGCAGCACCGAGGGGGCGACTGAAGCTTTCTTT.

The chain joins TRBV7-9 to TRBJ2-7; D is uncertain. The CDR3 contains 13 residues. The germline CDR1 and CDR2 sequences are SEHNR and FQNEAQ (reference sequence). V lost 6 bases and J lost 2, with 11 bases in between. This chain's CDR3 is CASSRASTYEQYF. CDR3 DNA sequence: TGTGCCAGCAGTCGAGCCTCCACCTACGAGCAGTACTTC.

The chain uses TRBV30 and TRBJ1-1, with TRBD1 as a possible D gene (6 bases). The CDR3 runs to 15 residues. Trimming removed 6 bases from V and 0 bases from J, with 17 bases in between. CDR1 is GTSNPN, CDR2 SVGIG, per germline (reference sequence). The CDR3: CACIAGAGMNTEAFF. The CDR3, as DNA: TGTGCCTGTATCGCAGGGGCGGGCATGAACACTGAAGCTTTCTTT.

The CDR3 sequence: CAWSAGTRYEQYF. The DNA of the CDR3 is TGTGCCTGGAGTGCCGGGACTCGGTACGAGCAGTACTTC. The chain uses TRBV30 and TRBJ2-7, with D perhaps TRBD2 (6 bases). The germline V gene encodes CDR1 GTSNPN and CDR2 SVGIG (reference sequence). CDR3 length: 13 amino acids. V was shortened by 1 base and J by 4 bases, with 11 bases between the two germline ends.

The chain links TRBV6-5 to TRBJ1-1; perhaps TRBD1 as D (5 bases). V was clipped by 2 bases and J by 5 bases, with 9 bases between them. CDR3 size: 13 residues. Germline V gives CDR1 MNHEY, CDR2 SVGAGI. This CDR3 reads CASSYGGATEAFF. The DNA of the CDR3 is TGTGCCAGCAGTTACGGAGGGGCGACTGAAGCTTTCTTT.